This section outlines one TCR beta chain sequence together with its context. The sample belongs to a study of T cell changes during pregnancy in multiple sclerosis. V lost 4 bases to trimming and J lost 3 bases, with 12 bases between them. CDR3 length equals 13 residues. CDR1 is SQVTM and CDR2 is ANQGSEA in the germline V gene. Sequenced by immunoSEQ multiplex PCR; TCRdb stores in-frame clones only, minus some. Among some 60,000 clones listed, 85% to 95% were seen once. The sequenced sample was peripheral blood, obtained after pregnancy. This receptor was obtained from a female donor with multiple sclerosis, enrolled in a pregnancy study. The gene calls are TRBV29-1 and TRBJ1-2; D is perhaps TRBD1 (6 bases). The CDR3 bases are TGCAGCGTTGGGGGGGGCGCAGACTATGGCTACACCTTC. This sequence encodes CSVGGGADYGYTF.